Listed below are T cell receptor beta chains from one sample, sequenced in a study of OX40 agonist ivuxolimab in advanced cancers. Generated by immunoSEQ multiplex PCR, the TCRdb table keeps only in-frame clones and is missing some. The data hold 30,000 to 40,000 clones, with around nine tenths observed a single time. The sequencing used CD4+ or CD8+ T cells sorted from blood, collected in a trial of the OX40 agonist ivuxolimab. The receptors here all came from an adult with an advanced solid tumor such as melanoma, head and neck, liver or kidney cancer. CDR3s include the opening cysteine and the closing phenylalanine or tryptophan. Each record gives: J gene, clone size, D gene, V gene, CDR3 protein, CDR3 DNA. A D gene is named only where the DNA matches it firmly. Clone size is shown for a subset of rows, as once, few, many or a class of expanded clone.

J gene: TRBJ1-3; clone size: .; D gene: .; V gene: TRBV7-9; CDR3 protein: CASSSGQPFSGNTIYF; CDR3 DNA: TGTGCCAGCAGCTCCGGACAGCCCTTCTCTGGAAACACCATATATTTT
J gene: TRBJ1-5; clone size: .; D gene: TRBD1; V gene: TRBV18; CDR3 protein: CASSPPPGGNQPQHF; CDR3 DNA: TGTGCCAGCTCACCACCGCCAGGGGGTAATCAGCCCCAGCATTTT
J gene: TRBJ1-2; clone size: .; D gene: .; V gene: TRBV6-5; CDR3 protein: CASNGGGYGYTF; CDR3 DNA: TGTGCCAGCAACGGGGGCGGCTATGGCTACACCTTC
J gene: TRBJ1-6; clone size: .; D gene: .; V gene: TRBV27; CDR3 protein: CASGDGTYNSPLHF; CDR3 DNA: TGTGCCAGCGGGGACGGAACCTATAATTCACCCCTCCACTTT
J gene: TRBJ1-5; clone size: .; D gene: .; V gene: TRBV7-6; CDR3 protein: CASSLQPNQPQHF; CDR3 DNA: TGTGCCAGCAGCTTACAGCCGAATCAGCCCCAGCATTTT
J gene: TRBJ2-3; clone size: .; D gene: TRBD1; V gene: TRBV5-1; CDR3 protein: CASSSPPRGPSTDTQYF; CDR3 DNA: TGCGCCAGCAGCTCCCCCCCCAGGGGGCCTAGCACAGATACGCAGTATTTT
J gene: TRBJ2-7; clone size: .; D gene: TRBD2; V gene: TRBV7-6; CDR3 protein: CASSSSGNSYEQYF; CDR3 DNA: TGTGCCAGCAGCTCCAGCGGGAACTCCTACGAGCAGTACTTC
J gene: TRBJ2-5; clone size: .; D gene: .; V gene: TRBV10-3; CDR3 protein: CAISEGWETQYF; CDR3 DNA: TGTGCCATCAGTGAAGGGTGGGAGACCCAGTACTTC
J gene: TRBJ2-7; clone size: .; D gene: .; V gene: TRBV7-6; CDR3 protein: CASSARRYEQYF; CDR3 DNA: TGTGCCAGCAGCGCACGGAGGTACGAGCAGTACTTC
J gene: TRBJ2-3; clone size: .; D gene: TRBD2; V gene: TRBV2; CDR3 protein: CASSRGLAGGSGVTQYF; CDR3 DNA: TGTGCCAGCAGTAGAGGACTAGCGGGGGGGTCTGGCGTTACGCAGTATTTT
J gene: TRBJ2-7; clone size: .; D gene: .; V gene: TRBV5-4; CDR3 protein: CASSLGQVSYEQYF; CDR3 DNA: TGTGCCAGCAGCTTGGGACAGGTCTCCTACGAGCAGTACTTC
J gene: TRBJ2-7; clone size: .; D gene: TRBD2; V gene: TRBV18; CDR3 protein: CASSSGIAGVYEQYF; CDR3 DNA: TGTGCCAGCTCATCTGGAATAGCGGGAGTCTACGAGCAGTACTTC
J gene: TRBJ1-1; clone size: .; D gene: .; V gene: TRBV4-1; CDR3 protein: CASSRNSGVDTEAFF; CDR3 DNA: TGCGCCAGCAGCCGAAATTCGGGGGTTGACACTGAAGCTTTCTTT
J gene: TRBJ2-5; clone size: few; D gene: .; V gene: TRBV28; CDR3 protein: CASSPVRVGETQYF; CDR3 DNA: TGTGCCAGCAGCCCCGTCAGGGTGGGAGAGACCCAGTACTTC
J gene: TRBJ1-1; clone size: .; D gene: .; V gene: TRBV5-4; CDR3 protein: CASSLGVEAFF; CDR3 DNA: TGTGCCAGCAGCTTGGGAGTTGAAGCTTTCTTT
J gene: TRBJ1-1; clone size: .; D gene: TRBD1; V gene: TRBV5-1; CDR3 protein: CASSLRTGATEAFF; CDR3 DNA: TGCGCCAGCAGCTTGAGGACAGGGGCTACTGAAGCTTTCTTT
J gene: TRBJ2-7; clone size: once; D gene: TRBD2; V gene: TRBV5-1; CDR3 protein: CASSLVPREDYEQYF; CDR3 DNA: TGCGCCAGCAGCTTGGTCCCGCGGGAGGACTACGAGCAGTACTTC
J gene: TRBJ1-6; clone size: .; D gene: .; V gene: TRBV5-4; CDR3 protein: CASRSPGNPLHF; CDR3 DNA: TGTGCCAGCAGGTCCCCAGGGAATCCCCTCCACTTT
J gene: TRBJ1-2; clone size: .; D gene: TRBD1; V gene: TRBV28; CDR3 protein: CASGGDRGLINYGYTF; CDR3 DNA: TGTGCCAGCGGGGGGGACAGGGGGCTCATTAACTATGGCTACACCTTC
J gene: TRBJ2-3; clone size: .; D gene: TRBD2; V gene: TRBV9; CDR3 protein: CASSGLAGDGDTDTQYF; CDR3 DNA: TGTGCCAGCAGCGGACTAGCGGGAGACGGGGACACAGATACGCAGTATTTT
J gene: TRBJ1-1; clone size: .; D gene: .; V gene: TRBV6-5; CDR3 protein: CASSYSPGRNTEAFF; CDR3 DNA: TGTGCCAGCAGTTACTCCCCGGGGCGTAACACTGAAGCTTTCTTT
J gene: TRBJ2-3; clone size: .; D gene: .; V gene: TRBV19; CDR3 protein: CASSIVAFTDTQYF; CDR3 DNA: TGTGCCAGTAGTATCGTGGCCTTCACAGATACGCAGTATTTT
J gene: TRBJ2-2; clone size: .; D gene: .; V gene: TRBV30; CDR3 protein: CAWNRAGELFF; CDR3 DNA: TGTGCCTGGAATAGGGCCGGGGAGCTGTTTTTT
J gene: TRBJ1-1; clone size: .; D gene: .; V gene: TRBV5-5; CDR3 protein: CASSPVRQSMNTEAFF; CDR3 DNA: TGTGCCAGCAGCCCCGTTAGACAGTCCATGAACACTGAAGCTTTCTTT
J gene: TRBJ2-6; clone size: .; D gene: .; V gene: TRBV27; CDR3 protein: CASSPSSKGIRSGANVLTF; CDR3 DNA: TGTGCCAGCAGTCCATCCTCGAAGGGAATCCGCTCTGGGGCCAACGTCCTGACTTTC
J gene: TRBJ1-5; clone size: .; D gene: TRBD1; V gene: TRBV28; CDR3 protein: CASRRGDQPQHF; CDR3 DNA: TGTGCCAGCCGCAGGGGGGACCAGCCCCAGCATTTT
J gene: TRBJ1-1; clone size: .; D gene: .; V gene: TRBV6-4; CDR3 protein: CASSERTSQAFF; CDR3 DNA: TGTGCCAGCAGTGAAAGAACTTCTCAAGCTTTCTTT
J gene: TRBJ2-1; clone size: once; D gene: TRBD1; V gene: TRBV9; CDR3 protein: CASSNRGNYNEQFF; CDR3 DNA: TGTGCCAGCTCTAACAGGGGCAACTACAATGAGCAGTTCTTC
J gene: TRBJ2-7; clone size: .; D gene: .; V gene: TRBV18; CDR3 protein: CASSPQSRDEQYF; CDR3 DNA: TGTGCCAGCTCACCACAGTCTAGGGACGAGCAGTACTTC
J gene: TRBJ1-1; clone size: .; D gene: TRBD1; V gene: TRBV5-3; CDR3 protein: CARSPDRVMNTEAFF; CDR3 DNA: TGTGCCAGAAGCCCCGACAGGGTCATGAACACTGAAGCTTTCTTT
J gene: TRBJ2-7; clone size: once; D gene: .; V gene: TRBV6-1; CDR3 protein: CASSPYSYEQYF; CDR3 DNA: TGTGCCAGCAGTCCCTACTCCTACGAGCAGTACTTC
J gene: TRBJ1-2; clone size: .; D gene: TRBD1; V gene: TRBV10-3; CDR3 protein: CAIRAGTGANYGYTF; CDR3 DNA: TGTGCCATCAGGGCCGGGACAGGGGCTAACTATGGCTACACCTTC
J gene: TRBJ1-1; clone size: .; D gene: TRBD1; V gene: TRBV7-3; CDR3 protein: CASSSRTGAEAFF; CDR3 DNA: TGTGCCAGCAGCTCCCGGACAGGGGCTGAAGCTTTCTTT
J gene: TRBJ1-1; clone size: .; D gene: TRBD1; V gene: TRBV19; CDR3 protein: CASSIAVSFRGSPEAFF; CDR3 DNA: TGTGCCAGTAGTATAGCTGTATCTTTCAGGGGGTCCCCTGAAGCTTTCTTT
J gene: TRBJ2-7; clone size: .; D gene: .; V gene: TRBV15; CDR3 protein: CATSRVGVSSYEQYF; CDR3 DNA: TGTGCCACCAGCAGAGTCGGGGTTTCGTCCTACGAGCAGTACTTC
J gene: TRBJ1-6; clone size: .; D gene: .; V gene: TRBV5-4; CDR3 protein: CASSSATSGRNNSPLHF; CDR3 DNA: TGTGCCAGCAGCTCGGCAACATCAGGACGGAATAATTCACCCCTCCACTTT
J gene: TRBJ2-3; clone size: .; D gene: TRBD2; V gene: TRBV19; CDR3 protein: CASSTGTSGITDTQYF; CDR3 DNA: TGTGCCAGTAGTACCGGGACTAGCGGGATCACAGATACGCAGTATTTT
J gene: TRBJ2-1; clone size: .; D gene: .; V gene: TRBV5-1; CDR3 protein: CASSLGQLYNEQFF; CDR3 DNA: TGCGCCAGCAGCTTAGGACAGCTTTACAATGAGCAGTTCTTC
J gene: TRBJ1-2; clone size: .; D gene: .; V gene: TRBV30; CDR3 protein: CAWSPNNYGYTF; CDR3 DNA: TGTGCCTGGAGTCCCAATAACTATGGCTACACCTTC
J gene: TRBJ2-1; clone size: once; D gene: .; V gene: TRBV7-9; CDR3 protein: CASSAPSGLRRFF; CDR3 DNA: TGTGCCAGCAGCGCCCCCTCGGGTCTTCGGCGGTTCTTC
J gene: TRBJ2-5; clone size: .; D gene: TRBD1; V gene: TRBV6-1; CDR3 protein: CATTGIGGLETQYF; CDR3 DNA: TGTGCCACCACCGGGATAGGGGGCTTAGAGACCCAGTACTTC
J gene: TRBJ2-1; clone size: .; D gene: TRBD2; V gene: TRBV14; CDR3 protein: CASSQELAGVRYNEQFF; CDR3 DNA: TGTGCCAGCAGCCAAGAGCTAGCGGGCGTCCGCTACAATGAGCAGTTCTTC
J gene: TRBJ1-1; clone size: .; D gene: .; V gene: TRBV28; CDR3 protein: CASSPPDTEAFF; CDR3 DNA: TGTGCCAGCAGTCCCCCAGACACTGAAGCTTTCTTT
J gene: TRBJ1-4; clone size: .; D gene: .; V gene: TRBV6-5; CDR3 protein: CASSYGGREEKLFF; CDR3 DNA: TGTGCCAGCAGTTACGGGGGGCGTGAAGAAAAACTGTTTTTT
J gene: TRBJ2-3; clone size: .; D gene: TRBD2; V gene: TRBV19; CDR3 protein: CASSIRRGGTDTQYF; CDR3 DNA: TGTGCCAGTAGTATACGTCGGGGGGGCACAGATACGCAGTATTTT
J gene: TRBJ2-1; clone size: .; D gene: .; V gene: TRBV5-1; CDR3 protein: CASSPSYQRRNEQFF; CDR3 DNA: TGCGCCAGCAGCCCATCCTATCAGAGGAGGAATGAGCAGTTCTTC
J gene: TRBJ2-5; clone size: few; D gene: .; V gene: TRBV30; CDR3 protein: CAWSVGGFQQETQYF; CDR3 DNA: TGTGCCTGGAGTGTAGGGGGATTTCAACAAGAGACCCAGTACTTC
J gene: TRBJ1-1; clone size: once; D gene: .; V gene: TRBV7-2; CDR3 protein: CASSPDRSAMNTEAFF; CDR3 DNA: TGTGCCAGCAGCCCCGACAGGTCGGCCATGAACACTGAAGCTTTCTTT
J gene: TRBJ2-3; clone size: .; D gene: TRBD2; V gene: TRBV7-2; CDR3 protein: CASSSDSGSTDTQYF; CDR3 DNA: TGTGCCAGCAGCTCCGATAGCGGGAGTACAGATACGCAGTATTTT
J gene: TRBJ1-2; clone size: .; D gene: .; V gene: TRBV6-1; CDR3 protein: CASSQLGAGYGYTF; CDR3 DNA: TGTGCCAGCAGTCAGTTGGGGGCTGGCTATGGCTACACCTTC
J gene: TRBJ1-2; clone size: .; D gene: .; V gene: TRBV2; CDR3 protein: CASSEGSSYGYTF; CDR3 DNA: TGTGCCAGCAGTGAGGGCTCGAGCTATGGCTACACCTTC